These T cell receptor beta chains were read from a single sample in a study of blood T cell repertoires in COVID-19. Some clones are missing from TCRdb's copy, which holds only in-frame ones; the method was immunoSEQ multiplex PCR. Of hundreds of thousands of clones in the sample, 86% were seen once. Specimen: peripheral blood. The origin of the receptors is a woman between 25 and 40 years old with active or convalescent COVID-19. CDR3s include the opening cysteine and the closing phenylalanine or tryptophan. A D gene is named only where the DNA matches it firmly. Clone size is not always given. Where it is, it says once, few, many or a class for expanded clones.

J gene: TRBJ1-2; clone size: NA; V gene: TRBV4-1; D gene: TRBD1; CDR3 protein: CASSQDQDRALRGYTF; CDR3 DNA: TGCGCCAGCAGCCAAGACCAAGACAGGGCCCTTAGGGGCTACACCTTC
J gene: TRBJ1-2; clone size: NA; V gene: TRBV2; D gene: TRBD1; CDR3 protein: CASSERDSGSGYGYTF; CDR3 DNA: TGTGCCAGCAGTGAAAGGGACAGTGGGTCAGGCTATGGCTACACCTTC
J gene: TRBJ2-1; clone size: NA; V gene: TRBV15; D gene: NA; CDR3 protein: CATRDSPLLGDNEQFF; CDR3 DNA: TGTGCCACCCGTGACAGTCCCCTTCTCGGAGACAATGAGCAGTTCTTC
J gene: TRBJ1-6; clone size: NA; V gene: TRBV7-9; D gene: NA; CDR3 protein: CASSNQGAGNSPLHF; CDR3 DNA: TGTGCCAGCAGCAACCAAGGGGCCGGTAATTCACCCCTCCACTTT
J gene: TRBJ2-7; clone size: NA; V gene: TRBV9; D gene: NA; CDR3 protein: CASSETGEISYEQYF; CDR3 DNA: TGTGCCAGCAGTGAAACGGGGGAAATCTCCTACGAGCAGTACTTC
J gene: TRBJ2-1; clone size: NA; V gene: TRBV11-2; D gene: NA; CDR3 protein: CASSLVGGTAIYNEQFF; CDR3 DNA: TGTGCCAGCAGCTTAGTGGGGGGTACCGCGATATACAATGAGCAGTTCTTC
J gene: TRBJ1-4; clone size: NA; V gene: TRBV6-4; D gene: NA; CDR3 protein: CASSPSVSGEKLFF; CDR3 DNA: TGTGCCAGCAGCCCGTCCGTGTCGGGTGAAAAACTGTTTTTT
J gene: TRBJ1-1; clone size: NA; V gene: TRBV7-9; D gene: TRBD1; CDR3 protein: CASSFLSGGHTEAFF; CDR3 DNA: TGTGCCAGCAGCTTCCTATCAGGGGGCCACACTGAAGCTTTCTTT
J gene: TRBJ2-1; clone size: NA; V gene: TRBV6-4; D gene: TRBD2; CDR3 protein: CASSAASGYNEQFF; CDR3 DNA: TGTGCCAGCAGTGCGGCTAGCGGGTACAATGAGCAGTTCTTC
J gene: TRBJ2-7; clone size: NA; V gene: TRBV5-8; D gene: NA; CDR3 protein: CASSPVRGNYEQYF; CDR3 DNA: TGTGCCAGCAGCCCCGTGCGGGGAAACTACGAGCAGTACTTC
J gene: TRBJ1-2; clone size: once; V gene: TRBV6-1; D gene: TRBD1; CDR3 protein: CASSDPDRVTFNYGYTF; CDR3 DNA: TGTGCCAGCAGTGACCCGGACAGGGTAACCTTTAACTATGGCTACACCTTC
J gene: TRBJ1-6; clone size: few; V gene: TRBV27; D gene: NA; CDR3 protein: CASSLTGWDNSPLHF; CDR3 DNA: TGTGCCAGCAGTCTCACAGGGTGGGATAATTCACCCCTCCACTTT
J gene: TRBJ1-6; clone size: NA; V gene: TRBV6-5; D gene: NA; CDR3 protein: CASRPQGKNSPLHF; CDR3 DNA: TGTGCCAGCAGGCCACAGGGAAAGAATTCACCCCTCCACTTT
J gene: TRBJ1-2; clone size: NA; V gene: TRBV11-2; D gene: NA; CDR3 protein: CASSLGTSGNYGYTF; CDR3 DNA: TGTGCCAGCAGCTTAGGAACTTCCGGGAACTATGGCTACACCTTC
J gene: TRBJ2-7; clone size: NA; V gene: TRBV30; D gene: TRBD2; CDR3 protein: CAWSLLSSGSSYEQYF; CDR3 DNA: TGTGCCTGGAGTCTCTTATCTAGCGGGAGTTCATACGAGCAGTACTTC
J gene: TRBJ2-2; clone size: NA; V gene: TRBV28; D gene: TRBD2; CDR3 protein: CASSFSASGVNTGELFF; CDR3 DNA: TGTGCCAGCAGTTTTTCGGCTAGCGGGGTGAACACCGGGGAGCTGTTTTTT